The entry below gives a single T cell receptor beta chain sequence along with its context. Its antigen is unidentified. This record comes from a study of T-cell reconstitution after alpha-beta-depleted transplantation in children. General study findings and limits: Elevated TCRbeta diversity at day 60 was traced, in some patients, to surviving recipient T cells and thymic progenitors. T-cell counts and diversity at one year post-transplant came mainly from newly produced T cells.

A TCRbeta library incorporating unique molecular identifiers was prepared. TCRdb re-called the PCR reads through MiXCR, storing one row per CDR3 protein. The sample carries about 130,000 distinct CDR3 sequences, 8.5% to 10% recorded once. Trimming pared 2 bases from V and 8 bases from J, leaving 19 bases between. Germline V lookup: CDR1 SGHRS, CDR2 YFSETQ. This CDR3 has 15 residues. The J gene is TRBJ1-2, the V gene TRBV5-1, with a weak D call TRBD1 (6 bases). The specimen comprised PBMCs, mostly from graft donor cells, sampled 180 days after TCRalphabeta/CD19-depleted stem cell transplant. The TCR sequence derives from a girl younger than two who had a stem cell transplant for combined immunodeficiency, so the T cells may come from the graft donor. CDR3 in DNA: TGCGCCAGCAGCTTCCGGGACACCCCTTTGGTCGGCTACACCTTC. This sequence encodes CASSFRDTPLVGYTF.